The next 19 T cell receptor beta chains were all read from a single sample in a study of blood T cell repertoires in COVID-19. Clones were sequenced by immunoSEQ multiplex PCR, and TCRdb holds only the in-frame ones, with some missing. The sample records 150,000 to 200,000 clones, roughly nine tenths being singletons. Specimen: peripheral blood. These TCRs come from a man aged 70-80 years with acute or convalescent COVID-19.

This clone was seen only a few times. The chain couples TRBV2 to TRBJ2-7; a possible D gene is TRBD2 (6 bases). In germline, CDR1 is SNHLY, CDR2 FYNNEI. Deletions cut 6 bases from V and 3 bases from J, with 15 bases between. The CDR3 contains 14 residues. DNA for the CDR3: TGTGCCAGCAGGGTCCCGGGACTCAACTACGAGCAGTACTTC. Its translation: CASRVPGLNYEQYF.

The V call is TRBV4-3, the J call TRBJ1-6; no firm D call. This CDR3 region has 15 residues. In germline, CDR1 is LGHNA, CDR2 YSLEER. With 0 bases removed from V and 7 bases from J, the gap between germline ends came to 10 bases. In DNA form, the CDR3 reads TGCGCCAGCAGCCAAGACCTATCGGGAAATTCACCCCTCCACTTT. Encoded protein: CASSQDLSGNSPLHF.

The gene calls are TRBV11-3 and TRBJ1-1, with 9 bases that match TRBD1. Germline values: CDR1 SGHNT, CDR2 YENEEA. V was clipped by 5 bases and J by 3 bases; unmatched bases: 1. The CDR3 has 13 amino acids. CDR3 amino acids: CASSGQGYTEAFF. CDR3 nucleotides: TGTGCCAGCAGCGGACAGGGGTACACTGAAGCTTTCTTT. The full variable domain, completed using reference TRBV11-3 and TRBJ1-1, is EAGVVQSPRYKIIEKKQPVAFWCNPISGHNTLYWYLQNLGQGPELLIRYENEEAVDDSQLPKDRFSAERLKGVDSTLKIQPAELGDSAVYLCASSGQGYTEAFFGQGTRLTVV.

J is TRBJ2-1 and V is TRBV28; 13 bases agree with TRBD2. CDR3 length equals 16 residues. CDR1 is MDHEN and CDR2 is SYDVKM in the germline V gene. Unmatched junction bases numbered 7, after V lost 8 bases and J lost 3 bases. The CDR3, as DNA: TGTGCCAGCTCTACGGGACTAGCGGGGTACTACAATGAGCAGTTCTTC. Protein product: CASSTGLAGYYNEQFF.

V usage is TRBV11-2 and J usage is TRBJ2-5; 11 bases fit TRBD1. The CDR3 covers 15 residues. Germline CDR1 SGHAT, CDR2 FQNNGV. V dropped 5 bases and J dropped 5; count of bases not matched to a gene: 7. The CDR3 is CASSLLGQGAETQYF. The CDR3 DNA reads TGTGCCAGCAGCCTCCTCGGACAGGGGGCCGAGACCCAGTACTTC.

The chain couples TRBV10-3 to TRBJ1-5, with 7 bases matching TRBD1. Per the germline V gene, CDR1 is ENHRY and CDR2 is SYGVKD. With 4 bases clipped from V and 1 base from J, the junction kept 1 base outside the gene matches. This CDR3 has 14 residues. The chain's CDR3 is CAISVQGSNQPQHF. Here the CDR3 DNA reads TGTGCCATCAGTGTACAGGGGAGCAATCAGCCCCAGCATTTT.

This chain uses TRBV4-3 with TRBJ2-7, with 7 bases fitting TRBD2. Germline lookup yields CDR1 LGHNA and CDR2 YSLEER. Germline trimming cut 0 bases from V and 9 bases from J; bases unmatched to any gene: 5. The CDR3 is 13 residues long. CDR3 sequence reads: CASSQDGGGGQYF. The CDR3 DNA follows: TGCGCCAGCAGCCAAGATGGGGGGGGAGGGCAGTACTTC.

The V gene is TRBV3-1 (or the pseudogene TRBV3-2), the J gene TRBJ1-4; D gene ambiguous. Trimming shortened V by 2 bases and J by 5 bases, and 9 bases separated the two germline ends. The CDR3 runs to 14 residues. The germline V gene has CDR1 LGHDT and CDR2 YNNKEL (reference sequence). The CDR3 reads CASSQRSTNEKLFF. The CDR3 nucleotides read TGTGCCAGCAGCCAAAGGAGTACCAATGAAAAACTGTTTTTT.

In its sample, this clone was seen once. The chain links TRBV5-1 to TRBJ1-1; weak D call: TRBD1 (5 bases). This CDR3 comprises 14 residues. Looked up from germline, CDR1 is SGHRS and CDR2 is YFSETQ. The V end lost 4 bases, the J end lost 4 bases, and 14 bases lay between the germline ends. The CDR3 sequence is CASSPPGSGTEAFF. CDR3 bases: TGCGCCAGCAGCCCGCCAGGGTCGGGCACTGAAGCTTTCTTT.

This chain links TRBV20-1 with TRBJ1-4; 7 bases match TRBD1. The CDR3 is made up of 13 amino acids. V lost 3 bases to trimming and J lost 7 bases; unmatched junction nucleotides: 5. Germline assignment: CDR1 DFQATT and CDR2 SNEGSKA (reference sequence). Here the CDR3 DNA reads TGCAGTGCTAGTTCGACAGGGCCTGAAAAACTGTTTTTT. Translation gives CSASSTGPEKLFF.

V usage is TRBV5-1 and J usage is TRBJ1-2, with a weak D call TRBD1 (5 bases). Germline V gene sequence: CDR1 SGHRS, CDR2 YFSETQ. The CDR3 consists of 12 residues. Trimming removed 4 bases from V and 8 bases from J, with 12 bases in between. The CDR3 region is CASSVQGHGYTF. In DNA form, the CDR3 reads TGCGCCAGCAGCGTGCAGGGTCACGGCTACACCTTC. Supplemented by reference TRBV5-1 and TRBJ1-2, the full variable domain reads KAGVTQTPRYLIKTRGQQVTLSCSPISGHRSVSWYQQTPGQGLQFLFEYFSETQRNKGNFPGRFSGRQFSNSRSEMNVSTLELGDSALYLCASSVQGHGYTFGSGTRLTVV.

The chain is built from TRBV10-3 and TRBJ2-2; 8 bases line up with TRBD2. CDR1 is ENHRY and CDR2 is SYGVKD in the germline V gene. CDR3 length: 14 amino acids. Trimming cost V 9 bases and J 0 bases; bases outside gene matches: 3. CDR3 amino acids: CAIAAGANTGELFF. The DNA of the CDR3 is TGTGCCATTGCAGCGGGGGCGAACACCGGGGAGCTGTTTTTT.

V is TRBV19 and J is TRBJ1-1; the D is unclear. The CDR3 consists of 13 residues. Between the trimmed V and J ends, which lost 4 bases and 0 bases, there was a span of 6 bases. Germline V gene lookup returns CDR1 LNHDA and CDR2 SQIVND (reference sequence). The CDR3 loop is CASSNQMNTEAFF. In nucleotides, the CDR3 is TGTGCCAGTAGTAACCAGATGAACACTGAAGCTTTCTTT.

The CDR3 bases are TGTGCCAGCAGTAAAGTCCTAGCGGGGGGGGTCCAAGAGACCCAGTACTTC. Amino acids: CASSKVLAGGVQETQYF. The chain employs TRBV27 and TRBJ2-5; TRBD2 agrees at 12 bases. The trim removed 5 bases at V and 1 base at J, leaving 8 bases unmatched. CDR1 MNHEY and CDR2 SMNVEV come from the germline V gene (reference sequence). The CDR3 has 17 residues.

This chain uses TRBV6-5 with TRBJ2-3, with D possibly matching TRBD1 (5 bases). Germline-derived CDR1 and CDR2 are MNHEY and SVGAGI. CDR3 length: 15 amino acids. Deletions cut 5 bases from V and 0 bases from J, with 12 bases between. In DNA, the CDR3 is TGTGCCAGCAGTAAATCAGGGATAAGCACAGATACGCAGTATTTT. This codes for CASSKSGISTDTQYF.

The chain employs TRBV12-3 or TRBV12-4 and TRBJ2-7; D might be TRBD1 (5 bases). The germline V and J ends were trimmed by 5 bases and 5 bases, with 13 bases remaining between them. The CDR3 has 13 amino acids. Here the CDR3 DNA reads TGTGCCAGCAGTCCCAGGGTTATCCACGAGCAGTACTTC. Translating it yields CASSPRVIHEQYF.

The chain employs TRBV9 and TRBJ2-7; 8 bases map to TRBD2. J was trimmed by 6 bases and V by 5 bases; bases with no gene match: 10. Germline CDR1 reads SGDLS; CDR2 reads YYNGEE. This CDR3 is 14 amino acids long. This CDR3 reads CASSQSGSISEQYF. Written as DNA, the CDR3 is TGTGCCAGCAGTCAGAGCGGGAGTATAAGCGAGCAGTACTTC. Supplemented by reference TRBV9 and TRBJ2-7, the full variable domain reads DSGVTQTPKHLITATGQRVTLRCSPRSGDLSVYWYQQSLDQGLQFLIQYYNGEERAKGNILERFSAQQFPDLHSELNLSSLELGDSALYFCASSQSGSISEQYFGPGTRLTVT.

The chain joins TRBV28 to TRBJ1-2; perhaps TRBD1 as D (6 bases). V was pared by 6 bases and J by 4 bases, with 12 bases between. In germline, CDR1 is MDHEN, CDR2 SYDVKM. The CDR3 runs to 13 residues. CDR3 sequence reads: CASSSGQSYGYTF. The CDR3 region has the DNA TGTGCCAGCAGCTCCGGACAGTCCTATGGCTACACCTTC.

The V gene is TRBV30, the J gene TRBJ2-1; TRBD2 is a possible D gene (5 bases). There are 14 residues in the CDR3. The germline V gene encodes CDR1 GTSNPN and CDR2 SVGIG (reference sequence). The V end lost 0 bases, the J end lost 8 bases, and 14 bases lay between the germline ends. DNA of the CDR3: TGTGCCTGGAGTGTACACGGGGATCGCGATGAGCAGTTCTTC. Translation: CAWSVHGDRDEQFF.